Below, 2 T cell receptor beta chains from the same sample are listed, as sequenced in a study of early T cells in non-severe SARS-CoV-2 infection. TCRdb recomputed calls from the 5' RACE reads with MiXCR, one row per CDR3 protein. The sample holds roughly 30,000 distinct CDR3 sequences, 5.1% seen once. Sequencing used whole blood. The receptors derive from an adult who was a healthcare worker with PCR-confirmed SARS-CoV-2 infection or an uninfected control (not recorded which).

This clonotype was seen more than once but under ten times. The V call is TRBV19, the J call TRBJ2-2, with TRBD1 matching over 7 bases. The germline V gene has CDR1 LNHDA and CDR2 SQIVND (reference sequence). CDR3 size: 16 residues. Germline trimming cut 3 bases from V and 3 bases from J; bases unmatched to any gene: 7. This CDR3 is CASSMPTGSDTGELFF. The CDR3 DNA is TGTGCCAGTAGTATGCCGACAGGGAGTGACACCGGGGAGCTGTTTTTT. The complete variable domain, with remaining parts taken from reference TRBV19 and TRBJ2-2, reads DGGITQSPKYLFRKEGQNVTLSCEQNLNHDAMYWYRQDPGQGLRLIYYSQIVNDFQKGDIAEGYSVSREKKESFPLTVTSAQKNPTAFYLCASSMPTGSDTGELFFGEGSRLTVL.

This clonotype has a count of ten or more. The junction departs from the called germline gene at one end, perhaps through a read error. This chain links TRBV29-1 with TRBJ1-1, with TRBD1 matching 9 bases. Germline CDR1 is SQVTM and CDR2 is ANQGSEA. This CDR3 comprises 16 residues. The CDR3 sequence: CSVERDRAYPNSEAFF. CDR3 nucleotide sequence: TGCAGCGTTGAGCGGGACAGGGCTTACCCCAACAGTGAAGCTTTCTTT. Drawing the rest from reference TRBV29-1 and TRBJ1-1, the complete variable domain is SAVISQKPSRDICQRGTSLTIQCQVDSQVTMMFWYRQQPGQSLTLIATANQGSEATYESGFVIDKFPISRPNLTFSTLTVSNMSPEDSSIYLCSVERDRAYPNSEAFFGQGTRLTVV.